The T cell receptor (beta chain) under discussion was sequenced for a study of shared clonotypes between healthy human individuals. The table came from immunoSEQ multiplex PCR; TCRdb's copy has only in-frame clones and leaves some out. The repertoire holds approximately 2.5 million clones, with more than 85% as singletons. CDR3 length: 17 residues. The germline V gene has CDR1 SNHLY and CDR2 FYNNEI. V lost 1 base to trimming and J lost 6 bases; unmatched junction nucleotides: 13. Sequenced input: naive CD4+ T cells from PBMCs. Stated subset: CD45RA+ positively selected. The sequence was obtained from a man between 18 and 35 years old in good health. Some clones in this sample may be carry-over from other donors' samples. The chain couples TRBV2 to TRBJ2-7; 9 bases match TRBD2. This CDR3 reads CASSEDGVAGVFLEQYF. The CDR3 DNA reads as TGTGCCAGCAGTGAAGACGGGGTAGCGGGAGTTTTTCTCGAGCAGTACTTC.